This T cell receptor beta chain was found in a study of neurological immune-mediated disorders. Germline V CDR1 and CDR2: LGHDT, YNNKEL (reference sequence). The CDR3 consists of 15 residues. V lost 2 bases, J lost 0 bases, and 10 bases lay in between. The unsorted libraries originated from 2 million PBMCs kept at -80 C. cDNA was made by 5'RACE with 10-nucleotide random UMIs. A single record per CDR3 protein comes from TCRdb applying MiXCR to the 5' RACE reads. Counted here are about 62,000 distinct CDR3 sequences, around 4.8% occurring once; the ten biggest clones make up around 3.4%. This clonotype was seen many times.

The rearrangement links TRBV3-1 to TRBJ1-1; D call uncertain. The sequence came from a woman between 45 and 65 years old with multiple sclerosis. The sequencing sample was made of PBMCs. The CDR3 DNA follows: TGTGCCAGCAGCCAACAGAACCTAATGAACACTGAAGCTTTCTTT. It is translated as CASSQQNLMNTEAFF.